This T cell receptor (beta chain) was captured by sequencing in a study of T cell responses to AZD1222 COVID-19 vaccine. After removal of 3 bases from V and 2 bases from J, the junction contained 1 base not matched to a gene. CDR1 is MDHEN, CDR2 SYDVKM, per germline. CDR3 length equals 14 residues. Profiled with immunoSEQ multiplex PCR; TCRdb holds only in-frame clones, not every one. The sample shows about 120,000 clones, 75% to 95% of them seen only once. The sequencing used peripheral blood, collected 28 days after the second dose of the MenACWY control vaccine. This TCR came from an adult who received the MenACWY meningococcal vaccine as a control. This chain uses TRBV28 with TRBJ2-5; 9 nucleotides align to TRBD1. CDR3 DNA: TGTGCCAGCAGTTTGACAGGGGGACAAGAGACCCAGTACTTC. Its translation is CASSLTGGQETQYF.